The count of the clone carrying this T cell receptor beta chain is one. Here immunoSEQ multiplex PCR was the method, and the copy in TCRdb shows in-frame clones only, minus some. Among about 350,000 clones, 88% were seen once, and the ten largest hold 6.4%. This specimen comes from a study of Ad26.COV2.S vaccination and SARS-CoV-2 variants. On the study more broadly: Doses of Ad26.COV2.S were injected into muscle once or twice, 56 days apart.

Treatment: about 20 received Ad26.COV2.S at low or high dose, single or two shots; roughly five received placebo; per-sample allocation not given. Collection of samples fell on day 63 after the first vaccine or placebo injection. V was clipped by 6 bases and J by 8 bases, with 19 bases between them. CDR3 length: 14 amino acids. Germline V CDR1 and CDR2: MNHEY, SMNVEV (reference sequence). The J gene is TRBJ1-2, the V gene TRBV27; possibly TRBD1 for D (5 bases). The sequence was obtained from a person between 18 and 65 years old who received the Ad26.COV2.S COVID-19 vaccine or a placebo. The specimen was peripheral blood, collected in a trial of Ad26.COV2.S vaccine versus placebo. The CDR3 is CASRLGGGARGYTF. For the CDR3, the DNA is TGTGCCAGCAGACTGGGGGGAGGGGCACGGGGCTACACCTTC.